The 20 T cell receptor beta chains below were found in one sample sequenced in a study of beta chain features in type 1 diabetes. Regarding the study as a whole: A moderate, significant TCRB CDR3 shortening appeared in type 1 diabetes across four CD4+ subsets.

For these receptors, no antigen is known. Of the isolated RNA, all was reverse transcribed, and so the sequenced material was expressed TCRB transcripts. The repertoire was sequenced with immunoSEQ multiplex PCR; TCRdb's copy has only in-frame clones and lacks some. The sample holds hundreds of thousands of clones; 14% to 15% are singletons and the top ten take less than 0.02%. Sequencing was performed on naive CD4+ T cells from blood. These receptors all stem from a young man with type 1 diabetes.

This clone was seen only a few times. This rearrangement joins TRBV10-3 to TRBJ2-5; tentative D call: TRBD1 (5 bases). V was clipped by 4 bases and J by 0 bases, with 15 bases between them. The CDR3 covers 16 residues. Germline CDR1 is ENHRY and CDR2 is SYGVKD. As DNA, the CDR3 is TGTGCCATCAGTGCCCGGGCCTTAGGGGACCAAGAGACCCAGTACTTC. It is translated as CAISARALGDQETQYF.

This clone was seen more than once but under ten times. J is TRBJ2-5 and V is TRBV4-1, with D tentatively TRBD2 (6 bases). Trimming shortened V by 5 bases and J by 2 bases, and 9 bases separated the two germline ends. Germline loops: CDR1 MGHRA, CDR2 YSYEKL. CDR3 length: 13 residues. In DNA form, the CDR3 reads TGCGCCAGCAGCTTAGCGGTTCAAGAGACCCAGTACTTC. It codes for CASSLAVQETQYF.

The CDR3 here is CASSPRLDYNEQFF. DNA of the CDR3: TGTGCCAGTAGTCCAAGACTAGATTACAATGAGCAGTTCTTC. The chain employs TRBV19 and TRBJ2-1; possible D gene TRBD2, 6 bases. CDR3 length equals 14 residues. The ends were cut back, 5 bases at V and 4 bases at J, with 12 bases in the middle. Germline values: CDR1 LNHDA, CDR2 SQIVND (reference sequence).

This clone was found a few times. This chain links TRBV18 with TRBJ2-3, with TRBD1 matching over 7 bases. The CDR3 spans 21 residues. The germline CDR1 and CDR2 sequences are KGHSH and LQKENI. With 1 base clipped from V and 1 base from J, the junction kept 20 bases outside the gene matches. CDR3 protein: CASSPRGPWGTAINGTDTQYF. In nucleotides, the CDR3 is TGTGCCAGCTCACCACGAGGTCCGTGGGGGACAGCCATCAACGGCACAGATACGCAGTATTTT.

This clone has just a few counts. This sequence joins TRBV7-9 and TRBJ2-3, with TRBD2 as a possible D gene (6 bases). This CDR3 is built from 15 residues. Germline V gene data show CDR1 as SEHNR and CDR2 as FQNEAQ (reference sequence). V lost 1 base to trimming and J lost 3 bases, with 11 bases between them. The chain's CDR3 is CASSLGETRTDTQYF. The CDR3 DNA is TGTGCCAGCAGCTTAGGGGAGACTAGGACAGATACGCAGTATTTT. Full variable domain (missing parts from reference TRBV7-9 and TRBJ2-3): DTGVSQNPRHKITKRGQNVTFRCDPISEHNRLYWYRQTLGQGPEFLTYFQNEAQLEKSRLLSDRFSAERPKGSFSTLEIQRTEQGDSAMYLCASSLGETRTDTQYFGPGTRLTVL.

This chain connects TRBV5-4 to TRBJ2-3; the match to TRBD2 covers 7 bases. Germline assignment: CDR1 SGHNT and CDR2 YYREEE (reference sequence). With V trimmed by 2 bases and J by 7 bases, 10 bases remained unmatched. The CDR3 runs 15 residues. This chain's CDR3 is CASSFGSSGKNTQYF. The CDR3 nucleotides are TGTGCCAGCAGCTTCGGATCCAGCGGGAAGAATACGCAGTATTTT. Full variable domain (rest looked up from reference TRBV5-4 and TRBJ2-3): ETGVTQSPTHLIKTRGQQVTLRCSSQSGHNTVSWYQQALGQGPQFIFQYYREEENGRGNFPPRFSGLQFPNYSSELNVNALELDDSALYLCASSFGSSGKNTQYFGPGTRLTVL.

This clone turned up a few times. This sequence joins TRBV14 and TRBJ2-5; 8 nucleotides line up with TRBD2. Germline CDR1 and CDR2: SGHDN and FVKESK. CDR3 size: 14 residues. The J segment lost 5 bases and the V segment lost 4 bases, leaving 6 bases of the junction unmatched. The CDR3 nucleotides read TGTGCCAGCAGCCGAGCGGGAGTAGTTGAGACCCAGTACTTC. This translates into CASSRAGVVETQYF.

J is TRBJ1-6 and V is TRBV30; D ambiguous. Trimming took off 4 bases at V and 8 bases at J, with 12 bases between the two ends. CDR1 is GTSNPN and CDR2 is SVGIG in the germline V gene (reference sequence). CDR3 size: 13 residues. The CDR3 loop is CAWMRQFDSPLHF. CDR3 in DNA: TGTGCCTGGATGAGGCAATTCGATTCACCCCTCCACTTT.

J is TRBJ2-1 and V is TRBV15; 11 bases map to TRBD2. Germline CDR1 reads LNHNV; CDR2 reads YYDKDF (reference sequence). This CDR3 region has 16 residues. Germline trimming cut 0 bases from V and 9 bases from J; bases unmatched to any gene: 7. In DNA, the CDR3 is TGTGCCACCAGCAGAGATCTGGCTAGCGGGAGGCGTGAGCAGTTCTTC. It yields the protein CATSRDLASGRREQFF.

This clone was observed a handful of times. This rearrangement joins TRBV28 to TRBJ2-1; 11 bases map to TRBD2. The CDR3 totals 16 residues. Germline lookup yields CDR1 MDHEN and CDR2 SYDVKM. V gave up 5 bases and J gave up 4 bases; unmatched junction bases: 7. The CDR3 spells CASSLITSGSYNEQFF. In DNA, the CDR3 is TGTGCCAGCAGTCTAATCACTAGCGGGAGTTACAATGAGCAGTTCTTC.

The rearrangement uses TRBV30 and TRBJ2-6; 7 bases match TRBD2. CDR1 and CDR2 from the germline V gene are GTSNPN and SVGIG (reference sequence). The V and J ends lost 1 base and 18 bases, in that order; junction bases with no gene match: 6. The length of the CDR3 is 11 residues. Here the CDR3 DNA reads TGTGCCTGGAGTGGGCGCGGGAGAACGACTTTC. This translates into CAWSGRGRTTF.

In this sample, this clone turned up a few times. The chain recombines TRBV28 with TRBJ2-2; a possible D gene is TRBD1 (6 bases). The germline V and J ends were trimmed by 6 bases and 1 base, with 12 bases remaining between them. Germline CDR1 and CDR2: MDHEN and SYDVKM. The CDR3 sequence is 15 residues long. The CDR3, as DNA: TGTGCCAGCAGCGTCGGGACACGGAACACCGGGGAGCTGTTTTTT. This encodes CASSVGTRNTGELFF.

The V call is TRBV28, the J call TRBJ2-7, with 7 bases that match TRBD1. The CDR3 loop spans 18 amino acids. Germline V gene sequence: CDR1 MDHEN, CDR2 SYDVKM. V gave up 3 bases and J gave up 0 bases; unmatched junction bases: 14. CDR3 residues: CASSLGSPFGTDSYEQYF. The CDR3 DNA follows: TGTGCCAGCAGTTTGGGTTCCCCGTTCGGGACAGACTCCTACGAGCAGTACTTC.

The chain employs TRBV9 and TRBJ2-5; TRBD1 agrees at 9 bases. The CDR3 length is 15 residues. Trimming at V came to 0 bases and at J to 1 base, leaving 1 base not matched to a gene. Germline assignment: CDR1 SGDLS and CDR2 YYNGEE. The CDR3 DNA follows: TGTGCCAGCAGCGTAGGGACAGGGGTCCAAGAGACCCAGTACTTC. It encodes CASSVGTGVQETQYF. Variable domain in full (rest from reference TRBV9 and TRBJ2-5): DSGVTQTPKHLITATGQRVTLRCSPRSGDLSVYWYQQSLDQGLQFLIQYYNGEERAKGNILERFSAQQFPDLHSELNLSSLELGDSALYFCASSVGTGVQETQYFGPGTRLLVL.

The table lists this clone with a few counts. The gene calls are TRBV28 and TRBJ1-1; the D gene is possibly TRBD1 (5 bases). Deletions cut 6 bases from V and 1 base from J, with 15 bases between. This CDR3 is 15 amino acids long. In germline, CDR1 is MDHEN, CDR2 SYDVKM. The CDR3 is CASSLTGSGNTEAFF. CDR3 coding DNA: TGTGCCAGCAGCCTAACAGGTTCGGGGAACACTGAAGCTTTCTTT.

About this clone: The same CDR3 is also encoded by other DNA sequences in this sample. CDR3 region: CASSRGNEKLFF. The CDR3 DNA sequence: TGTGCCAGCAGCCGGGGGAATGAAAAACTGTTTTTT. The chain recombines TRBV7-2 with TRBJ1-4; D is possibly TRBD1 (5 bases). Looked up from germline, CDR1 is SGHTA and CDR2 is FQGNSA. V was cut by 5 bases and J by 5 bases, with 6 bases left in between. The CDR3 spans 12 residues. The variable domain in full, completed from reference TRBV7-2 and TRBJ1-4, reads GAGVSQSPSNKVTEKGKDVELRCDPISGHTALYWYRQSLGQGLEFLIYFQGNSAPDKSGLPSDRFSAERTGGSVSTLTIQRTQQEDSAVYLCASSRGNEKLFFGSGTQLSVL.

This clone was detected a few times. The chain carries TRBV28 and TRBJ2-5; 11 bases agree with TRBD1. This CDR3 spans 16 amino acids. Looked up from germline, CDR1 is MDHEN and CDR2 is SYDVKM. The trim removed 6 bases at V and 5 bases at J, leaving 11 bases unmatched. CDR3: CASSSNGQGAVETQYF. CDR3 coding DNA: TGTGCCAGCAGCTCCAATGGACAGGGGGCCGTCGAGACCCAGTACTTC.

V is TRBV13 and J is TRBJ2-1, with TRBD2 matching 16 bases. The junction had 8 bases not matched to a gene; V was cut back by 4 bases and J by 5 bases. Germline CDR1 and CDR2: PRHDT and FYEKMQ (reference sequence). The CDR3 spans 18 residues. CDR3 region: CASSSEGLAGGPNNEQFF. The CDR3 region has the DNA TGTGCCAGCAGCTCCGAGGGACTAGCGGGAGGGCCTAACAATGAGCAGTTCTTC. The complete variable domain, with remaining parts taken from reference TRBV13 and TRBJ2-1, reads AAGVIQSPRHLIKEKRETATLKCYPIPRHDTVYWYQQGPGQDPQFLISFYEKMQSDKGSIPDRFSAQQFSDYHSELNMSSLELGDSALYFCASSSEGLAGGPNNEQFFGPGTRLTVL.

This clone was observed a handful of times. This rearrangement joins TRBV28 to TRBJ1-2; 8 bases align to TRBD1. Trimming at V came to 6 bases and at J to 6 bases, leaving 6 bases not matched to a gene. CDR1 and CDR2 from the germline V gene are MDHEN and SYDVKM. This CDR3 is 13 amino acids long. Here the CDR3 reads CASRSGGKDGYTF. The CDR3, as DNA: TGTGCCAGCAGGTCAGGGGGCAAGGATGGCTACACCTTC.

This clone has more than one count but fewer than ten. This chain connects TRBV25-1 to TRBJ1-1; TRBD1 matches 11 bases. Germline loops: CDR1 MGHDK, CDR2 SYGVNS. The CDR3 totals 12 residues. Trimming took 4 bases from V and 10 from J; bases not matched to a gene: 2. The CDR3 DNA is TGTGCCAGCAGTGGGGGACAGGGGGTAGCTTTCTTT. This gives the protein CASSGGQGVAFF.